This paragraph reports one T cell receptor beta chain. The antigen is unknown. Some clones are missing from TCRdb's copy, which holds only in-frame ones; the method was immunoSEQ multiplex PCR. The data contain around 300,000 clones, about 86% of them seen just once; the ten biggest clones take up 1%. This specimen comes from a study of cytomegalovirus exposure and HLA in healthy donors. Study background: The roughly 120 validation repertoires, a later analysis reported, used the same platform as the roughly 660 repertoires from the first cohort. Study-level findings and limits: Altogether, around 160 TCR beta chains were recorded as cytomegalovirus-associated.

The length of the CDR3 is 15 residues. Germline trimming cut 2 bases from V and 3 bases from J; bases unmatched to any gene: 4. Germline-derived CDR1 and CDR2 are SGHRS and YFSETQ. J is TRBJ2-7 and V is TRBV5-1, with 11 nucleotides matching TRBD2. The sample consisted of PBMCs. The sequence derives from a woman aged 18-30 years in good health and CMV-seronegative. CDR3 amino acids: CASSFQTSGSYEQYF. The CDR3 DNA is TGCGCCAGCAGCTTCCAAACTAGCGGGAGCTACGAGCAGTACTTC.